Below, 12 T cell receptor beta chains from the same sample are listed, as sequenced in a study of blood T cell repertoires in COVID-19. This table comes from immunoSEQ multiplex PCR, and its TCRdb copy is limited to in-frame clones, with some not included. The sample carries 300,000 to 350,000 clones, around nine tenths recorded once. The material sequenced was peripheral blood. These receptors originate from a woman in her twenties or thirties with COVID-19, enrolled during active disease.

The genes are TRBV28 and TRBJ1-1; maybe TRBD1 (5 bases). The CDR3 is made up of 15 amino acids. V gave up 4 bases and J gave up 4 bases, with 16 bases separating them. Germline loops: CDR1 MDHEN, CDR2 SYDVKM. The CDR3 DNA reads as TGTGCCAGCAGTTCCGTAGGGGCGCGGGGCACTGAAGCTTTCTTT. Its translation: CASSSVGARGTEAFF.

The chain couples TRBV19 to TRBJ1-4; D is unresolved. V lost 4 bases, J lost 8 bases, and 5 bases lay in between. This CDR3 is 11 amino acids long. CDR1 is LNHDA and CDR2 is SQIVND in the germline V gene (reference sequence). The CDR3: CASSNGEKLFF. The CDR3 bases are TGTGCCAGTAGTAACGGGGAAAAACTGTTTTTT.

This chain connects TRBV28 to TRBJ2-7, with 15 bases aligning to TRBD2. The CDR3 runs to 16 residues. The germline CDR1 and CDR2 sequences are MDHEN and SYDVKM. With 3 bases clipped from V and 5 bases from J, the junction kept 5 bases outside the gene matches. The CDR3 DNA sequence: TGTGCCAGCAGTTTGGGGGGGACTAGCGGGAGGCACGAGCAGTACTTC. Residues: CASSLGGTSGRHEQYF.

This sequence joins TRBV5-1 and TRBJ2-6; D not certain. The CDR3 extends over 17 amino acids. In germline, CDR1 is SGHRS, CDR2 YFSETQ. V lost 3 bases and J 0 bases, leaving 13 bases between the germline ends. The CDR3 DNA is TGCGCCAGCAGCTATGGGCACGCCAGCTCTGGGGCCAACGTCCTGACTTTC. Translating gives CASSYGHASSGANVLTF.

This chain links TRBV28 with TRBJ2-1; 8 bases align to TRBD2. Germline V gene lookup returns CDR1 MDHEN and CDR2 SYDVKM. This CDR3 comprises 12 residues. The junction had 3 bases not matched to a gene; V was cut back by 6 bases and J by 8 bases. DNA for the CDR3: TGTGCCAGCAGATTAGCGGGGCATGAGCAGTTCTTC. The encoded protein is CASRLAGHEQFF.

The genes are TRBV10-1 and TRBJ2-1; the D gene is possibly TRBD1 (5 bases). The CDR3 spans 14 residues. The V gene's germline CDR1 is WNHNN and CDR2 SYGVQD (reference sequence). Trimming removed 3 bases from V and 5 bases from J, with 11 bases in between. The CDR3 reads CASSDSRANNEQFF. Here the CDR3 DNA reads TGCGCCAGCAGTGATTCCAGGGCCAACAATGAGCAGTTCTTC.

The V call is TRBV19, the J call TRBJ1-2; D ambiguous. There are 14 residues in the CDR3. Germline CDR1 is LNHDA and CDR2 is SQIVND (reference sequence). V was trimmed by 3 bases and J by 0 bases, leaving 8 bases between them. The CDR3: CASSIQATNYGYTF. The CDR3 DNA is TGTGCCAGTAGTATCCAGGCTACTAACTATGGCTACACCTTC.

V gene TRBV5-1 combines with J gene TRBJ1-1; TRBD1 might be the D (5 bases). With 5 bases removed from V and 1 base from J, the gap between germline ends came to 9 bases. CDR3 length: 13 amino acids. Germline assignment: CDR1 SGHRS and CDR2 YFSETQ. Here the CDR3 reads CASRGTGNTEAFF. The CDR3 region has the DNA TGCGCCAGCAGGGGTACAGGGAACACTGAAGCTTTCTTT.

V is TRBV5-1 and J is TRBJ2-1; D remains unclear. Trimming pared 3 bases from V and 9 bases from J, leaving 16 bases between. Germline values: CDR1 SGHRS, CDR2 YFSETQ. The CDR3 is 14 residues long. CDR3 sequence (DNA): TGCGCCAGCAGCTCGACCCCCCCGGGTGCTGAGCAGTTCTTC. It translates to CASSSTPPGAEQFF.

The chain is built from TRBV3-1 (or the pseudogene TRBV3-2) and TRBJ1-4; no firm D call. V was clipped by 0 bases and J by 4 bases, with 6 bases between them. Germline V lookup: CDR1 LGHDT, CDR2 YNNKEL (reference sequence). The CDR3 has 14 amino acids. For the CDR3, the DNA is TGTGCCAGCAGCCAAGACAGTTATAATGAAAAACTGTTTTTT. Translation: CASSQDSYNEKLFF.

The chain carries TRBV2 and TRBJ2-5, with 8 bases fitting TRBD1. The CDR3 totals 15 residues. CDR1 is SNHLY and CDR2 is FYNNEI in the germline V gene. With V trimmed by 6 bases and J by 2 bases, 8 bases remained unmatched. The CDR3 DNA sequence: TGTGCCAGCAGACAAGGACAGGGCAGTCAAGAGACCCAGTACTTC. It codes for CASRQGQGSQETQYF.

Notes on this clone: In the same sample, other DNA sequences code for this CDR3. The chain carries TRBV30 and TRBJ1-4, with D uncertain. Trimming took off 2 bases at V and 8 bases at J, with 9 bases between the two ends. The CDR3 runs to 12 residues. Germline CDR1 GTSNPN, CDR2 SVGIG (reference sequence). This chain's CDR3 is CAWSPRSEKLFF. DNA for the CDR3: TGTGCCTGGAGTCCCCGTAGCGAAAAACTGTTTTTT. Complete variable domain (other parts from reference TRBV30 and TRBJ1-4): SQTIHQWPATLVQPVGSPLSLECTVEGTSNPNLYWYRQAAGRGLQLLFYSVGIGQISSEVPQNLSASRPQDRQFILSSKKLLLSDSGFYLCAWSPRSEKLFFGSGTQLSVL.